This T cell receptor beta chain was recorded in a study of blood T cell repertoires in COVID-19 (dated by TCRdb to the early 2020s). At the level of the whole study: Samples from collaborators originated in the United States, Italy and Spain and spanned both the acute and convalescent phases of COVID-19. Where available, HLA class I and class II types were taken from metadata supplied by the sample provider and were not determined by assay-based typing. A freely available public database, intended as a resource for researchers studying the immune response to SARS-CoV-2, is where the repertoires were released. The samples were drawn from two sources: the first 160 participants of the ongoing ImmuneRACE study, and 1,200 or so subjects contributed by 6 global collaborators. Subjects who had been exposed to COVID-19, were actively infected with it, or had recovered from it provided the deeply sampled blood TCRbeta repertoires that made up the dataset. The prospective study material was composed of cDNA or gDNA derived from T cells, B-cell-depleted T cells, or PBMCs. Sample metadata almost always included a de-identified subject ID, COVID-19 status, age in years and sex. Results the study describes overall, beyond this receptor: Clinical and demographic metadata were provided uncurated, with the amount varying by source and participant.

At one collaborating source in Seattle, patients were enrolled during active infection and were followed longitudinally through the course of disease. The collaborating institutions used their own protocols to collect whole blood in K2EDTA tubes. Collaborator samples were shipped for TCRbeta analysis as frozen whole blood, isolated PBMCs, or DNA extracted from either sample type. The junction shows trimming of 0 bases on V and 6 bases on J, plus 24 bases between the germline ends. Counted from cysteine to phenylalanine, this CDR3 has 19 amino acids. Just CDR3 DNA is preserved here, 57 bases in frame from base 1. CDR1 and CDR2 are read off the germline V gene as SGDLS and YYNGEE. The immunoSEQ Assay, a bias-controlled multiplex PCR, was used to amplify TCRbeta CDR3 regions from genomic DNA. The paper's processing steps were these. The number of nucleated cells in each sample was estimated by amplification of reference gene primers within the assay. Sequence reads were collapsed and filtered to measure the absolute abundance of every unique TCRbeta CDR3 rearrangement. For each sample, productive Simpson clonality was calculated as the square root of Simpson's diversity index over productive rearrangements. Here the immuneACCESS table is served through TCRdb, limited to in-frame sequences with V and J called. Missing clones are a known gap in these copies; in checked studies unresolved V genes cover under half, and the rest lacks a known reason. D and trimming come from the DNA, and the V and J calls and clone size come from that table. This sample comprises over 150,000 clones, less than 95% of them detected only once. 0.76% of the sample belongs to the ten largest clones.

On this clone itself: Its antigen is unknown. Base qualities are not recorded, but no much larger clone differs from it by a single base.

This sequence was found in a man between 25 and 39 years old with COVID-19, enrolled during active disease. This chain joins TRBV9 to TRBJ2-2, and the D gene may be TRBD2, 7 bases matching. The specimen was peripheral blood. Here the CDR3 is given as CASSVDRGAGIVGPGELFF. The DNA is as follows: TGTGCCAGCAGCGTAGATCGGGGGGCCGGAATTGTGGGGCCCGGGGAGCTGTTTTTT.